A selection of T cell receptor beta chains follows, all from one sample in a study of human T cells and chemical hapten exposure. TCRdb analysed the RACE reads with MiXCR anew, one entry per CDR3 protein. The table has over 70,000 distinct CDR3 sequences, 11% to 15% seen once. The sample here was whole blood, taken in connection with sensitization to the hapten diphenylcyclopropenone (DPC). These receptors were obtained from a woman aged 50 to 65 with alopecia areata. Some clones in this sample may be carry-over from other donors' samples. CDR3s leave out the opening cysteine and the closing phenylalanine or tryptophan.

TRBJ2-5 | TRBV29-1 | SVEAGGQETQY
TRBJ2-1 | TRBV9 | ASSVTAEQF
TRBJ2-1 | TRBV12-3/TRBV12-4 | ASSLRTGGNEQF
TRBJ1-2 | TRBV7-2 | ASSLGHSANYGYT
TRBJ2-2 | TRBV3-1 | ASSHLSGRGTGELF
TRBJ1-5 | TRBV15 | ATSRVFRGRQPQH
TRBJ2-1 | TRBV20-1 | SAIGQGGSISYNEQF
TRBJ2-5 | TRBV12-3/TRBV12-4 | ASSLHRSGETQY
TRBJ1-6 | TRBV27 | ASSEGRANSPLH
TRBJ2-3 | TRBV18 | ASSPGRGTDTQY
TRBJ2-5 | TRBV2 | ASSNQGIQETQY
TRBJ1-5 | TRBV4-1 | ASSQTGIVQPQH
TRBJ2-1 | TRBV1 | TSSLLRAGTEYNEQF
TRBJ2-1 | TRBV9 | ASSVLAGAGDNEQF
TRBJ1-2 | TRBV28 | ASSAVLDGYT
TRBJ2-5 | TRBV3-1 | ASSQLGLAGGPGETQY
TRBJ1-2 | TRBV12-3/TRBV12-4 | ASSLFGDNYGYT
TRBJ2-5 | TRBV2 | ASSPRAEQETQY
TRBJ2-7 | TRBV6-5 | ASSYYREGPYEQY
TRBJ2-3 | TRBV7-6 | ASSLRTGLKDTQY
TRBJ2-2 | TRBV7-8 | ASSLGTSGIGGNTGELF
TRBJ1-5 | TRBV20-1 | SARTDRVGWQPQH
TRBJ1-1 | TRBV29-1 | SVDEGAF
TRBJ2-1 | TRBV19 | ASRLAGGTREQF
TRBJ1-5 | TRBV20-1 | SANVARNSNQPQH
TRBJ2-1 | TRBV13 | ASRSPSLPNNEQF
TRBJ2-7 | TRBV12-3/TRBV12-4 | ASQAGRYSYEQY
TRBJ1-1 | TRBV7-9 | ASSLWGVPEAF
TRBJ2-7 | TRBV7-8 | ASSLEGLATNYEQY
TRBJ2-5 | TRBV27 | ASSFLPLQETQY
TRBJ2-7 | TRBV7-9 | ASSLPTGTGSTYEQY
TRBJ2-3 | TRBV6-8 | ASSYSISLGPRFATQY
TRBJ2-7 | TRBV20-1 | SVLGTIDEQY
TRBJ2-3 | TRBV11-2 | ASSLDPVGLRTDTQY
TRBJ2-4 | TRBV28 | ASSLVGGQAKNIQY
TRBJ2-1 | TRBV20-1 | SANRKGTSGRNEQF
TRBJ2-1 | TRBV14 | ASSRQTGTNHNEQF
TRBJ2-2 | TRBV30 | AWRGNTGELF
TRBJ1-1 | TRBV5-1 | ASSPRSGTVNTEAF
TRBJ2-7 | TRBV14 | ASSQDTGLNLNYEQY